The 17 T cell receptor beta chains in this list originate from one sample, sequenced in a study of CXCR3-negative and CXCR3-positive naive CD8 T cells (dated by TCRdb to about 2019). TCRdb lists the instrument as NextSeq 550. The Human TCR Profiling Kit (MiLaboratory) was used to prepare UMI-labeled 5' RACE TRB cDNA libraries. TCRdb reprocessed the reads, and each CDR3 protein sequence is entered once, without DNA. The sample's clone listing holds about 9,600 distinct CDR3 sequences. Over 0.8% of the sample comes from the top ten. The sequenced sample consisted of naive CXCR3- CD8+ T cells from blood. The meaning of the sample's cell subset or site label: CD45RO-CCR7+CD27+CD95- naive CD8+ T cells lacking CXCR3 (TNR3-). Receptor source: a human donor in good health. Some clones in this sample may be carry-over from other donors' samples.

Judged by frequency, this clonotype is medium-sized. The chain joins TRBV29-1 to TRBJ2-2. Germline V gives CDR1 SQVTM, CDR2 ANQGSEA. CDR3 length equals 13 residues. The CDR3 region is CSVEALSTGELFF.

The chain recombines TRBV11-1 with TRBJ1-2. This CDR3 spans 14 amino acids. Germline V gives CDR1 SGHAT, CDR2 FQDESV (reference sequence). The CDR3 reads CASSSEGTAYGYTF. Complete variable domain (other parts from reference TRBV11-1 and TRBJ1-2): EAEVAQSPRYKITEKSQAVAFWCDPISGHATLYWYRQILGQGPELLVQFQDESVVDDSQLPKDRFSAERLKGVDSTLKIQPAELGDSAMYLCASSSEGTAYGYTFGSGTRLTVV.

The chain carries TRBV7-9 and TRBJ1-2; lacking DNA, the TRBD1 call made by TCRdb goes unchecked. Germline assignment: CDR1 SEHNR and CDR2 FQNEAQ (reference sequence). This CDR3 spans 21 amino acids. The CDR3 spells CASSSNYISSNRDSTNYGYTF. Looking up the rest from reference TRBV7-9 and TRBJ1-2 gives the full variable domain: DTGVSQNPRHKITKRGQNVTFRCDPISEHNRLYWYRQTLGQGPEFLTYFQNEAQLEKSRLLSDRFSAERPKGSFSTLEIQRTEQGDSAMYLCASSSNYISSNRDSTNYGYTFGSGTRLTVV.

The chain recombines TRBV6-4 with TRBJ2-4; TCRdb outputs TRBD2, but without DNA this stays unchecked. The CDR3 extends over 17 amino acids. Looked up from germline, CDR1 is MRHNA and CDR2 is SNTAGT. CDR3 sequence: CASSDLLAGVSKNIQYF.

The V and J genes are TRBV7-9 and TRBJ2-1; the TCRdb D gene call, TRBD2, has no DNA to confirm it. Germline V gene lookup returns CDR1 SEHNR and CDR2 FQNEAQ (reference sequence). The CDR3 loop spans 16 amino acids. CDR3: CASSLGTTSGDNEQFF.

This CDR3 reads CSARDEGHEQYF. The chain is built from TRBV20-1 and TRBJ2-7; the D call of TRBD2 rests on TCRdb alone, since no DNA is present to check it. CDR3 length equals 12 residues. Germline CDR1 is DFQATT and CDR2 is SNEGSKA (reference sequence).

According to its frequency, this clonotype is medium-sized. CDR3 sequence reads: CSARGPTDTQYF. The gene calls are TRBV20-1 and TRBJ2-3. Germline CDR1 and CDR2: DFQATT and SNEGSKA (reference sequence). The CDR3 consists of 12 residues.

The rearrangement joins TRBV11-2 to TRBJ2-3; TCRdb gives TRBD2 as the D gene, but with no DNA this cannot be confirmed. The CDR3 contains 17 residues. Germline CDR1 is SGHAT and CDR2 is FQNNGV. The CDR3 loop is CASRDPVGGRFTDTQYF.

This clonotype is classed as medium-sized by frequency. This rearrangement joins TRBV28 to TRBJ1-1; the D call from TCRdb, TRBD1, cannot be confirmed without DNA. CDR1 is MDHEN, CDR2 SYDVKM, per germline. This CDR3 comprises 18 residues. CDR3 amino acids: CASSLEAGSRAELTEAFF. Looking up the rest from reference TRBV28 and TRBJ1-1 gives the full variable domain: DVKVTQSSRYLVKRTGEKVFLECVQDMDHENMFWYRQDPGLGLRLIYFSYDVKMKEKGDIPEGYSVSREKKERFSLILESASTNQTSMYLCASSLEAGSRAELTEAFFGQGTRLTVV.

The chain couples TRBV25-1 to TRBJ1-1; TCRdb outputs TRBD1, but without DNA this stays unchecked. The CDR3 totals 15 residues. CDR1 is MGHDK and CDR2 is SYGVNS in the germline V gene. The chain's CDR3 is CASSESVTGETEAFF.

Judged by frequency, this clonotype is medium-sized. The V call is TRBV18, the J call TRBJ2-1; TCRdb returns TRBD2, unconfirmable since there is no DNA. From germline, CDR1 is KGHSH and CDR2 LQKENI. The CDR3 is 17 residues long. CDR3 in amino acids: CASSLTMGPKVIFEQFF.

Its frequency marks this clonotype as medium-sized (0.01 to 0.1%). This chain connects TRBV7-3 to TRBJ1-2; TCRdb outputs TRBD1, but without DNA this stays unchecked. The CDR3 runs 12 residues. Per the germline V gene, CDR1 is SGHTA and CDR2 is FQGTGA. The CDR3 loop reads CASSYYRVVYTF.

The chain joins TRBV6-6 to TRBJ2-1; TCRdb returns TRBD2, unconfirmable since there is no DNA. The CDR3 contains 16 residues. Germline CDR1 is MNHNY and CDR2 is SVGAGI (reference sequence). The CDR3 sequence: CASSKEAGGPDNEQFF.

This clonotype shows up as medium-sized (0.01 to 0.1%) by frequency. The chain couples TRBV4-1 to TRBJ1-4. The CDR3 is 15 amino acids. Germline V gene data show CDR1 as MGHRA and CDR2 as YSYEKL. CDR3 residues: CASSSPEATNEKLFF.

This clonotype is medium-sized by frequency. The chain is built from TRBV14 and TRBJ1-2. The CDR3 runs 14 residues. Per germline, CDR1 SGHDN and CDR2 FVKESK. The chain's CDR3 is CASSQDNINYGYTF. Combining the CDR3 with reference TRBV14 and TRBJ1-2 gives the whole variable domain EAGVTQFPSHSVIEKGQTVTLRCDPISGHDNLYWYRRVMGKEIKFLLHFVKESKQDESGMPNNRFLAERTGGTYSTLKVQPAELEDSGVYFCASSQDNINYGYTFGSGTRLTVV.

V usage is TRBV29-1 and J usage is TRBJ2-3; TCRdb outputs TRBD1, but without DNA this stays unchecked. The germline gives CDR1 SQVTM, CDR2 ANQGSEA. The CDR3 spans 15 residues. CDR3 sequence reads: CSVEAPGTSTDTQYF.

This clonotype is classed as medium-sized (0.01 to 0.1%) by frequency. The rearrangement links TRBV29-1 to TRBJ2-3. CDR3 length: 12 amino acids. CDR1 is SQVTM, CDR2 ANQGSEA, per germline. The CDR3 reads CSVEKGSDTQYF.